A single TCR beta chain is shown here with its context. In Seattle, patients joined the study during active infection and were tracked longitudinally. Trimming removed 3 bases at V and 6 bases at J, with 23 bases between. Germline loops: CDR1 LNHDA, CDR2 SQIVND (reference sequence). CDR3 length: 17 amino acids. These data belong to a study of blood T cell repertoires in COVID-19. Study in general: Samples of COVID-19 (acute and convalescent) were obtained from the United States, Italy and Spain. The cDNA or gDNA used as material had been derived from T cells, B-cell-depleted T cells, or PBMCs.

Methods used by the authors: Reference gene primers were amplified, and this amplification served to estimate nucleated cell counts. The table came from immunoSEQ multiplex PCR; TCRdb's copy has only in-frame clones and leaves some out. V and J calls and clone size follow that table, whereas D and trimming were derived from the DNA. The data hold hundreds of thousands of clones, with approximately 89% observed a single time. Material: peripheral blood. The TCR was taken from a woman aged 30 to 39 with COVID-19, enrolled during active disease. The rearrangement links TRBV19 to TRBJ1-2, with D possibly matching TRBD1 (5 bases). CDR3 loop: CASSIGGRGDITDGYTF. The CDR3 DNA reads TGTGCCAGTAGTATTGGGGGGAGAGGTGACATAACGGATGGCTACACCTTC.